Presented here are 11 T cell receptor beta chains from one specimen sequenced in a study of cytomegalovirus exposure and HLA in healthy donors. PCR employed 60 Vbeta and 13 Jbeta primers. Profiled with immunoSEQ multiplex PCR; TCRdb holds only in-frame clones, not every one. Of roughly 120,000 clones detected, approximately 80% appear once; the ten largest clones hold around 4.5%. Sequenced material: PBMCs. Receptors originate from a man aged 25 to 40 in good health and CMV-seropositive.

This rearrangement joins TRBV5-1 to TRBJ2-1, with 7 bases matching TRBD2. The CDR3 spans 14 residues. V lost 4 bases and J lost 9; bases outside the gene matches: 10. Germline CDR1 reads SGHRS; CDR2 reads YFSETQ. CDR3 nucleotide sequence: TGCGCCAGCAGCCTTAGGTCGGGGGGAGGTGAGCAGTTCTTC. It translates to CASSLRSGGGEQFF.

The CDR3 sequence: CASSLDLGGWRTEAFF. The CDR3 region has the DNA TGTGCCAGCAGCTTGGATCTAGGGGGATGGAGGACTGAAGCTTTCTTT. The rearrangement joins TRBV5-4 to TRBJ1-1; D perhaps matches TRBD1 (6 bases). The germline gives CDR1 SGHNT, CDR2 YYREEE (reference sequence). Trimming cost V 0 bases and J 5 bases, with 17 bases left between them. This CDR3 has 16 amino acids.

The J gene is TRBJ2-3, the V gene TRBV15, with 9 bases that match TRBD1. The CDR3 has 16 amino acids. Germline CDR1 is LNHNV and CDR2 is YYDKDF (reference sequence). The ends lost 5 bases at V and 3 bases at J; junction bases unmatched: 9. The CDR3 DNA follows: TGTGCCACCAGCGTTGGCACAGGGGGCACGACAGATACGCAGTATTTT. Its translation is CATSVGTGGTTDTQYF. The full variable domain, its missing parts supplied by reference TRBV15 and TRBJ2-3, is DAMVIQNPRYQVTQFGKPVTLSCSQTLNHNVMYWYQQKSSQAPKLLFHYYDKDFNNEADTPDNFQSRRPNTSFCFLDIRSPGLGDTAMYLCATSVGTGGTTDTQYFGPGTRLTVL.

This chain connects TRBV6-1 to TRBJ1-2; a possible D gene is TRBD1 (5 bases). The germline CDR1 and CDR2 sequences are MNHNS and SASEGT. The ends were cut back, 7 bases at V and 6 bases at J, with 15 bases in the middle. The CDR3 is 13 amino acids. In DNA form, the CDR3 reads TGTGCCAGCACCCCGACTCAGGGCGATGGCTACACCTTC. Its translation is CASTPTQGDGYTF.

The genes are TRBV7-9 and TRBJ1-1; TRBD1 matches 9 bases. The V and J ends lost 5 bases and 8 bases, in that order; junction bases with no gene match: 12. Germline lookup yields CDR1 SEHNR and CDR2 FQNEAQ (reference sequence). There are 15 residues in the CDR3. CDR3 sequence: CASSAPGQGLGEAFF. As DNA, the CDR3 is TGTGCCAGCAGCGCCCCGGGACAGGGCTTGGGGGAAGCTTTCTTT. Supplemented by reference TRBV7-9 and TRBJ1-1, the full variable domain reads DTGVSQNPRHKITKRGQNVTFRCDPISEHNRLYWYRQTLGQGPEFLTYFQNEAQLEKSRLLSDRFSAERPKGSFSTLEIQRTEQGDSAMYLCASSAPGQGLGEAFFGQGTRLTVV.

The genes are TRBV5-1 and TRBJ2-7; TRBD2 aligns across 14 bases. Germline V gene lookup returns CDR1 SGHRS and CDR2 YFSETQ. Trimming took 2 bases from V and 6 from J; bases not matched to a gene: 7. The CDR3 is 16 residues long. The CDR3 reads CASSLGPGTSGGEQYF. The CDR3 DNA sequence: TGCGCCAGCAGCTTAGGTCCCGGGACTAGCGGGGGCGAGCAGTACTTC. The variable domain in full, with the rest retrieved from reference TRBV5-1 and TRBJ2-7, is KAGVTQTPRYLIKTRGQQVTLSCSPISGHRSVSWYQQTPGQGLQFLFEYFSETQRNKGNFPGRFSGRQFSNSRSEMNVSTLELGDSALYLCASSLGPGTSGGEQYFGPGTRLTVT.

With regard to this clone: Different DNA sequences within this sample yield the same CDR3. CDR3 sequence reads: CATSRDRGNQPQHF. The CDR3 DNA sequence: TGTGCCACCAGCAGAGACAGGGGCAATCAGCCCCAGCATTTT. The chain combines TRBV15 with TRBJ1-5, with D perhaps TRBD1 (5 bases). This CDR3 is built from 14 residues. V lost 0 bases, J lost 2 bases, and 5 bases lay in between. Germline lookup yields CDR1 LNHNV and CDR2 YYDKDF (reference sequence).

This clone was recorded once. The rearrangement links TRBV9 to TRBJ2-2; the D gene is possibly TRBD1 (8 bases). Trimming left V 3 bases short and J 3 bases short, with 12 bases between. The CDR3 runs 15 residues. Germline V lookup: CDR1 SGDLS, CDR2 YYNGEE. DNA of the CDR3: TGTGCCAGCAGCGGCACAGGGGGGGACACCGGGGAGCTGTTTTTT. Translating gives CASSGTGGDTGELFF.

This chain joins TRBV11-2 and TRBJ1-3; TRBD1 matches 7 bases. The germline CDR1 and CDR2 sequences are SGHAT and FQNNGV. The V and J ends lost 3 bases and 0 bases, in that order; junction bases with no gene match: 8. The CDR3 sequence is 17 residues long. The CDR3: CASSFRTGGSSGNTIYF. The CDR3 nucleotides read TGTGCCAGCAGCTTCAGGACAGGCGGTAGCTCTGGAAACACCATATATTTT.

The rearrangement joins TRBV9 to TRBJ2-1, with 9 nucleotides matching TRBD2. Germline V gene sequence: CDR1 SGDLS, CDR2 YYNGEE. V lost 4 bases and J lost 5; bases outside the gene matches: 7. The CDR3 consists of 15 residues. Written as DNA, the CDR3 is TGTGCCAGCAGCCCGACCGGGACTAGCAACAATGAGCAGTTCTTC. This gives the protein CASSPTGTSNNEQFF. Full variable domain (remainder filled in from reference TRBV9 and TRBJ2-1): DSGVTQTPKHLITATGQRVTLRCSPRSGDLSVYWYQQSLDQGLQFLIQYYNGEERAKGNILERFSAQQFPDLHSELNLSSLELGDSALYFCASSPTGTSNNEQFFGPGTRLTVL.

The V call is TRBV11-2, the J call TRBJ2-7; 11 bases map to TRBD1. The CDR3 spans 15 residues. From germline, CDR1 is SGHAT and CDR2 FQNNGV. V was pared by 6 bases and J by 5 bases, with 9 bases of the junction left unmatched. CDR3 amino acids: CASSSLRDRGNEQYF. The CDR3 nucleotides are TGTGCCAGCAGTAGCCTCCGGGACAGGGGGAACGAGCAGTACTTC.